The 28 T cell receptor beta chains listed next were all sequenced from one sample in a study of human T cells and chemical hapten exposure. TCRdb fed the RACE reads into MiXCR, producing one record per CDR3 protein. The sample carries fewer than 60,000 distinct CDR3 sequences, roughly 10% recorded once. Specified time point: pre-sensitization, week 0. Regarding treatment: therapeutic diphenylcyclopropenone sensitization with weekly scalp DPC. This specimen consisted of whole blood, obtained in connection with sensitization to the hapten diphenylcyclopropenone (DPC). All receptors derive from a woman aged 40 to 55 with alopecia areata. Some clones in this sample may be carry-over from other donors' samples.

The V gene is TRBV9, the J gene TRBJ2-7, with D maybe TRBD1 (9 bases). Per germline, CDR1 SGDLS and CDR2 YYNGEE. The CDR3 has 16 amino acids. The germline V and J ends were trimmed by 3 bases and 6 bases, with 22 bases remaining between them. The CDR3 spells CASSADAGGQGGEQYF. DNA of the CDR3: TGTGCCAGCAGCGCCGACGCGGGGGGACAGGGTGGCGAGCAGTACTTC.

This clonotype was counted a few times. The chain employs TRBV12-3 or TRBV12-4 and TRBJ2-7; D tentatively fits TRBD1 or TRBD2 (5 bases each). V lost 8 bases and J lost 3, with 14 bases in between. This CDR3 contains 13 residues. CDR3 sequence: CASRDAGLYEQYF. CDR3 DNA: TGTGCCAGCCGGGACGCAGGTCTCTACGAGCAGTACTTC.

This clonotype came up a few times. The chain joins TRBV20-1 to TRBJ1-1; D call uncertain. Looked up from germline, CDR1 is DFQATT and CDR2 is SNEGSKA (reference sequence). V lost 7 bases to trimming and J lost 5 bases, with 17 bases between them. This CDR3 is 13 amino acids long. CDR3 sequence: CSVHRGGLTEAFF. CDR3 bases: TGCAGTGTCCATCGTGGAGGGCTTACTGAAGCTTTCTTT.

Comment on this clonotype: This may be a read error, as it is one base from a much larger clone. This chain uses TRBV6-2 or TRBV6-3 with TRBJ1-1; D is undetermined. This CDR3 spans 13 amino acids. CDR1 is MNHEY, CDR2 SVGEGT, per germline. The CDR3 loop is CAGSFEANTEAFF. In DNA form, the CDR3 reads TGTGCCGGCAGTTTTGAGGCGAACACTGAAGCTTTCTTT.

A few counts support this clonotype. This CDR3 is CASSLTDRGEQYF. CDR3 sequence (DNA): TGTGCCAGCAGCCTAACCGACAGGGGCGAGCAGTACTTC. The chain has TRBV3-1 and TRBJ2-7; 8 nucleotides line up with TRBD1. This CDR3 is built from 13 residues. With V trimmed by 4 bases and J by 6 bases, 5 bases remained unmatched. Germline V gene lookup returns CDR1 LGHDT and CDR2 YNNKEL (reference sequence).

This clonotype turned up a few times. One base away lies a much larger clone, so this may be a sequencing read error. V and J are TRBV6-2 or TRBV6-3 and TRBJ2-5, with D uncertain. CDR3 size: 12 residues. Germline CDR1 reads MNHEY; CDR2 reads SVGEGT. V was cut by 2 bases and J by 1 base, with 2 bases left in between. The CDR3 nucleotides are TGTGCCAGCAGTTACGGCCAAGAGACCCAGTACTTC. As protein: CASSYGQETQYF.

This clonotype has ten or more counts. The J gene is TRBJ1-1, the V gene TRBV6-5, with 8 bases fitting TRBD1. V was pared by 3 bases and J by 5 bases, with 8 bases of the junction left unmatched. The CDR3 sequence is 15 residues long. From germline, CDR1 is MNHEY and CDR2 SVGAGI. As DNA, the CDR3 is TGTGCCAGCAGTTATTCCCGACAGGGGAGGACTGAAGCTTTCTTT. Protein product: CASSYSRQGRTEAFF.

This clonotype was counted ten times or more. CDR3: CASSLRGQATNEKLFF. The CDR3, as DNA: TGTGCCAGCAGCTTAAGGGGTCAGGCAACTAATGAAAAACTGTTTTTT. This chain connects TRBV11-2 to TRBJ1-4; D perhaps matches TRBD1 (5 bases). Germline values: CDR1 SGHAT, CDR2 FQNNGV. V gave up 2 bases and J gave up 0 bases, with 10 bases separating them. The CDR3 extends over 16 amino acids. The whole variable domain, remainder taken from reference TRBV11-2 and TRBJ1-4, is EAGVAQSPRYKIIEKRQSVAFWCNPISGHATLYWYQQILGQGPKLLIQFQNNGVVDDSQLPKDRFSAERLKGVDSTLKIQPAKLEDSAVYLCASSLRGQATNEKLFFGSGTQLSVL.

This rearrangement joins TRBV6-5 to TRBJ1-2; no reliable D call. CDR1 MNHEY and CDR2 SVGAGI come from the germline V gene. V lost 6 bases and J lost 5, with 10 bases in between. The CDR3 extends over 12 amino acids. The CDR3 reads CASRSGLYGYTF. The CDR3 DNA sequence: TGTGCCAGCAGATCCGGACTTTATGGCTACACCTTC.

This clonotype was seen more than once but under ten times. J is TRBJ2-2 and V is TRBV11-2; 7 nucleotides match TRBD1. Germline V lookup: CDR1 SGHAT, CDR2 FQNNGV. This CDR3 spans 15 amino acids. V dropped 4 bases and J dropped 2; count of bases not matched to a gene: 4. CDR3 in amino acids: CASSSYRGNTGELFF. As DNA, the CDR3 is TGTGCCAGCAGCTCCTACAGGGGAAACACCGGGGAGCTGTTTTTT.

This clonotype has a handful of counts. V and J are TRBV2 and TRBJ1-1; perhaps TRBD1 as D (5 bases). The CDR3 has 13 residues. The ends were cut back, 5 bases at V and 1 base at J, with 8 bases in the middle. The germline V gene has CDR1 SNHLY and CDR2 FYNNEI. The CDR3 spells CASSYQGNTEAFF. As DNA, the CDR3 is TGTGCCAGCAGTTATCAGGGGAACACTGAAGCTTTCTTT.

There are many counts of this clonotype. This chain joins TRBV4-3 and TRBJ2-3; D assignment may be TRBD1 or TRBD2 (5 bases each). Germline V CDR1 and CDR2: LGHNA, YSLEER. Trimming left V 4 bases short and J 2 bases short, with 19 bases between. The CDR3 totals 17 residues. This CDR3 reads CASSRMVPGTDTDTQYF. CDR3 nucleotide sequence: TGCGCCAGCAGCCGAATGGTGCCCGGGACGGACACAGATACGCAGTATTTT.

This clonotype was counted ten times or more. CDR3 in amino acids: CASSHRDPSTDIQYF. In nucleotides, the CDR3 is TGTGCCAGCAGTCACCGGGATCCCAGCACAGACATTCAGTACTTC. The chain carries TRBV12-3 or TRBV12-4 and TRBJ2-4; a possible D gene is TRBD2 (5 bases). Trimming cost V 5 bases and J 8 bases, with 19 bases left between them. CDR3 length: 15 residues.

This clonotype has only a few counts. V usage is TRBV6-1 and J usage is TRBJ1-5; TRBD1 aligns across 7 bases. Germline trimming cut 4 bases from V and 5 bases from J; bases unmatched to any gene: 14. Per germline, CDR1 MNHNS and CDR2 SASEGT. There are 17 residues in the CDR3. The DNA for the CDR3 is TGTGCCAGCAGTGGACGAACACAGGGGATGCGGGATCAGCCCCAGCATTTT. Amino acid sequence: CASSGRTQGMRDQPQHF.

The sample holds many counts of this clonotype. The chain has TRBV7-8 and TRBJ2-1, with no clear D. V gave up 1 base and J gave up 4 bases, with 5 bases separating them. CDR3 length: 13 residues. Germline V gives CDR1 SGHVS, CDR2 FQNEAQ. CDR3 DNA sequence: TGTGCCAGCAGCTTAGTACTGTACAATGAGCAGTTCTTC. Its protein product is CASSLVLYNEQFF. Combining the CDR3 with reference TRBV7-8 and TRBJ2-1 gives the whole variable domain GAGVSQSPRYKVAKRGQDVALRCDPISGHVSLFWYQQALGQGPEFLTYFQNEAQLDKSGLPSDRFFAERPEGSVSTLKIQRTQQEDSAVYLCASSLVLYNEQFFGPGTRLTVL.

This clonotype came up a few times. The chain uses TRBV15 and TRBJ2-5; no reliable D call. Germline V gene data show CDR1 as LNHNV and CDR2 as YYDKDF (reference sequence). This CDR3 is built from 13 residues. Trimming left V 0 bases short and J 5 bases short, with 7 bases between. CDR3 amino acids: CATSRDVRETQYF. The CDR3 DNA sequence: TGTGCCACCAGCAGAGACGTCCGGGAGACCCAGTACTTC.

This chain joins TRBV7-8 and TRBJ2-3; D is ambiguous. Trimming left V 5 bases short and J 2 bases short, with 5 bases between. From germline, CDR1 is SGHVS and CDR2 FQNEAQ. The CDR3 loop spans 12 amino acids. CDR3 coding DNA: TGTGCCAGCAGCCAATACACAGATACGCAGTATTTT. It specifies CASSQYTDTQYF. Variable domain in full (rest from reference TRBV7-8 and TRBJ2-3): GAGVSQSPRYKVAKRGQDVALRCDPISGHVSLFWYQQALGQGPEFLTYFQNEAQLDKSGLPSDRFFAERPEGSVSTLKIQRTQQEDSAVYLCASSQYTDTQYFGPGTRLTVL.

This clonotype was observed many times. V usage is TRBV27 and J usage is TRBJ2-1; 15 bases are shared with TRBD2. V lost 4 bases and J lost 9; bases outside the gene matches: 10. This CDR3 is 17 amino acids long. The V gene's germline CDR1 is MNHEY and CDR2 SMNVEV (reference sequence). The CDR3 DNA follows: TGTGCCAGCAGTTCTCGGACTAGCGGGGGGGCCCTCAGTGAGCAGTTCTTC. Encoded protein: CASSSRTSGGALSEQFF.

This clonotype appeared many times. The rearrangement links TRBV19 to TRBJ2-7; D assignment may be TRBD1 or TRBD2 (5 bases each). The V end lost 5 bases, the J end lost 2 bases, and 13 bases lay between the germline ends. Germline V lookup: CDR1 LNHDA, CDR2 SQIVND (reference sequence). This CDR3 comprises 14 residues. This chain's CDR3 is CASSFRDRAYEQYF. CDR3 sequence (DNA): TGTGCCAGTAGTTTTCGGGACCGAGCCTACGAGCAGTACTTC.

In its sample, this clonotype was seen a few times. The V gene is TRBV7-3, the J gene TRBJ2-3; the D gene is possibly TRBD2 (6 bases). Trimming left V 5 bases short and J 5 bases short, with 14 bases between. Germline V lookup: CDR1 SGHTA, CDR2 FQGTGA. The CDR3 is 14 residues long. The chain's CDR3 is CASSHGGSGDTQYF. The DNA for the CDR3 is TGTGCCAGCAGCCACGGGGGATCCGGAGATACGCAGTATTTT.

There are many counts of this clonotype. The V gene is TRBV29-1, the J gene TRBJ1-2; maybe TRBD1 (6 bases). Germline values: CDR1 SQVTM, CDR2 ANQGSEA. This CDR3 region has 12 residues. V was clipped by 5 bases and J by 5 bases, with 12 bases between them. CDR3 in amino acids: CSVYRDGYGYTF. Here the CDR3 DNA reads TGCAGCGTTTACAGGGACGGTTATGGCTACACCTTC.

Many counts were recorded for this clonotype. The chain uses TRBV30 and TRBJ2-1; D is unresolved. The germline V and J ends were trimmed by 0 bases and 9 bases, with 9 bases remaining between them. This CDR3 has 12 residues. Germline lookup yields CDR1 GTSNPN and CDR2 SVGIG (reference sequence). CDR3 bases: TGTGCCTGGAGTGTAACAAACACTGAGCAGTTCTTC. This encodes CAWSVTNTEQFF.

The chain uses TRBV20-1 and TRBJ1-2; D is unclear. The V and J ends lost 2 bases and 12 bases respectively, with 10 bases between them. Germline V gene sequence: CDR1 DFQATT, CDR2 SNEGSKA (reference sequence). The CDR3 extends over 10 amino acids. CDR3 bases: TGCAGTGCTAGAAGGGAGCAGGACACCTTC. Its protein product is CSARREQDTF.

This clonotype was observed at least ten times. The chain employs TRBV10-3 and TRBJ2-3; possibly TRBD1 for D (6 bases). V lost 2 bases, J lost 3 bases, and 9 bases lay in between. Germline assignment: CDR1 ENHRY and CDR2 SYGVKD. The CDR3 sequence is 14 residues long. CDR3 in DNA: TGTGCCATCAGTGAGCTCCAGGGGACAGATACGCAGTATTTT. Its protein product is CAISELQGTDTQYF.

This clonotype came up many times. The rearrangement joins TRBV20-1 to TRBJ2-5; maybe TRBD1 (6 bases). The CDR3 is 15 amino acids. Germline lookup yields CDR1 DFQATT and CDR2 SNEGSKA (reference sequence). V was cut by 3 bases and J by 4 bases, with 18 bases left in between. The CDR3 DNA is TGCAGTGCTAGTAGGCGACAGGAGCCCCTAGAGACCCAGTACTTC. It specifies CSASRRQEPLETQYF.

The chain is built from TRBV20-1 and TRBJ2-7; 8 bases are shared with TRBD2. Germline trimming cut 5 bases from V and 9 bases from J; bases unmatched to any gene: 6. CDR1 is DFQATT and CDR2 is SNEGSKA in the germline V gene (reference sequence). This CDR3 is built from 11 residues. In nucleotides, the CDR3 is TGCAGTGCTGGCGGGGGGAAAGGGCAGTACTTC. It yields the protein CSAGGGKGQYF.

This rearrangement joins TRBV29-1 to TRBJ2-5; 7 positions match TRBD2. Per germline, CDR1 SQVTM and CDR2 ANQGSEA. Trimming cost V 2 bases and J 5 bases; bases outside gene matches: 5. The length of the CDR3 is 13 residues. The CDR3 DNA is TGCAGCGTTGAATCCAGCGGGATGGAGACCCAGTACTTC. Translated, it gives CSVESSGMETQYF.

V gene TRBV4-3 combines with J gene TRBJ2-7; D remains ambiguous. CDR3 length: 14 residues. Trimming stripped 0 bases from V and 4 bases from J, with 10 bases between. Germline CDR1 LGHNA, CDR2 YSLEER. The CDR3 DNA follows: TGCGCCAGCAGCCAAGATCTGGGTAAATACGAGCAGTACTTC. It codes for CASSQDLGKYEQYF.